This entry lists 13 T cell receptor beta chains sequenced from one sample in a study of blood T cell repertoires in COVID-19. Using immunoSEQ multiplex PCR, the repertoire was profiled, and TCRdb retains in-frame clones only, with some absent. The table lists roughly 140,000 clones, roughly 88% of them singletons, with 10% in the top ten. Material for sequencing was peripheral blood. These receptors were taken from a man aged 55 to 70 with active or convalescent COVID-19.

This clone was counted only a few times. The V and J genes are TRBV10-2 and TRBJ2-7; 12 nucleotides align to TRBD2. Germline CDR1 reads WSHSY; CDR2 reads SAAADI. This CDR3 is 17 amino acids long. The junction had 8 bases not matched to a gene; V was cut back by 5 bases and J by 0 bases. This CDR3 is CASSPLAGGASSYEQYV. The CDR3, as DNA: TGCGCCAGCAGTCCACTAGCGGGAGGTGCTTCCTCCTACGAGCAGTACGTC.

This rearrangement joins TRBV9 to TRBJ2-1; 12 bases fit TRBD2. V lost 4 bases and J lost 7; bases outside the gene matches: 6. This CDR3 has 15 residues. The germline V gene encodes CDR1 SGDLS and CDR2 YYNGEE. The CDR3 loop is CASSPGLAGRNEQFF. The DNA for the CDR3 is TGTGCCAGCAGCCCCGGACTAGCGGGACGGAATGAGCAGTTCTTC.

V and J are TRBV2 and TRBJ1-4; 10 nucleotides line up with TRBD1. The CDR3 spans 15 residues. Losses at the gene ends were 4 bases for V and 8 bases for J; bases not matched to a gene: 7. CDR1 is SNHLY and CDR2 is FYNNEI in the germline V gene. This CDR3 is CASSGTGGWREKLFF. The CDR3 DNA follows: TGTGCCAGCAGTGGGACAGGGGGTTGGCGCGAAAAACTGTTTTTT.

V gene TRBV10-3 combines with J gene TRBJ2-7; D is unclear. The CDR3 covers 13 residues. V was pared by 0 bases and J by 1 base, with 4 bases between. The germline V gene encodes CDR1 ENHRY and CDR2 SYGVKD. The CDR3 DNA reads as TGTGCCATCAGTGAGTCTCAGTCCTACGAGCAGTACGTC. Residues: CAISESQSYEQYV.

The rearrangement uses TRBV14 and TRBJ2-3; TRBD1 aligns across 9 bases. With 4 bases clipped from V and 0 bases from J, the junction kept 2 bases outside the gene matches. The CDR3 consists of 15 residues. Germline values: CDR1 SGHDN, CDR2 FVKESK. The CDR3 is CASSPDRGSTDTQYF. CDR3 sequence (DNA): TGTGCCAGCAGCCCGGACAGGGGCAGCACAGATACGCAGTATTTT. The full variable domain, rest sourced from reference TRBV14 and TRBJ2-3, is EAGVTQFPSHSVIEKGQTVTLRCDPISGHDNLYWYRRVMGKEIKFLLHFVKESKQDESGMPNNRFLAERTGGTYSTLKVQPAELEDSGVYFCASSPDRGSTDTQYFGPGTRLTVL.

This clone turned up a few times. The chain joins TRBV28 to TRBJ1-2; tentatively, D is TRBD1 (6 bases). The CDR3 is 14 amino acids. Trimming pared 5 bases from V and 7 bases from J, leaving 17 bases between. Looked up from germline, CDR1 is MDHEN and CDR2 is SYDVKM. CDR3 in amino acids: CASSPHTGPPGYTF. The CDR3 nucleotides read TGTGCCAGCAGTCCCCACACAGGGCCTCCTGGCTACACCTTC.

The J gene is TRBJ1-3, the V gene TRBV6-5; D not resolved. CDR1 and CDR2 (germline): MNHEY, SVGAGI. V gave up 6 bases and J gave up 0 bases, with 12 bases separating them. The CDR3 covers 15 residues. The chain's CDR3 is CASSRAGLSGNTIYF. The CDR3 coding sequence is TGTGCCAGCAGCCGGGCAGGACTCTCTGGAAACACCATATATTTT.

The V gene is TRBV18, the J gene TRBJ2-7; 10 bases align to TRBD1. This CDR3 spans 15 amino acids. Unmatched junction bases numbered 9, after V lost 6 bases and J lost 4 bases. Per germline, CDR1 KGHSH and CDR2 LQKENI. CDR3 loop: CASSQPGTGEYEQYF. The CDR3 DNA is TGTGCCAGCTCTCAACCCGGGACAGGGGAGTACGAGCAGTACTTC.

This clone was seen only once. The genes are TRBV4-1 and TRBJ1-4, with D possibly matching TRBD1 (6 bases). V was trimmed by 4 bases and J by 8 bases, leaving 20 bases between them. The CDR3 sequence is 16 residues long. Germline CDR1 and CDR2: MGHRA and YSYEKL. CDR3 in amino acids: CASSRVIGQGQEKLFF. The CDR3 DNA follows: TGCGCCAGCAGCCGTGTGATCGGGCAGGGACAAGAAAAACTGTTTTTT.

The V call is TRBV30, the J call TRBJ1-3, with 10 bases matching TRBD1. J was trimmed by 5 bases and V by 3 bases; bases with no gene match: 4. The germline V gene has CDR1 GTSNPN and CDR2 SVGIG (reference sequence). The CDR3 consists of 14 residues. CDR3 DNA sequence: TGTGCCTGGAGACCGGGACAGGGGCGAAACACCATATATTTT. Protein sequence: CAWRPGQGRNTIYF.

This clone showed up just a few times. J is TRBJ1-1 and V is TRBV18; D call uncertain. The CDR3 extends over 13 amino acids. V was trimmed by 2 bases and J by 0 bases, leaving 4 bases between them. The germline V gene has CDR1 KGHSH and CDR2 LQKENI. CDR3 loop: CASSPEMNTEAFF. The DNA of the CDR3 is TGTGCCAGCTCACCAGAGATGAACACTGAAGCTTTCTTT.

The sample holds a few counts of this clone. Different DNA sequences within this sample yield the same CDR3. V is TRBV5-1 and J is TRBJ2-7; D might be TRBD1 (6 bases). From germline, CDR1 is SGHRS and CDR2 YFSETQ. The CDR3 is 13 residues long. The ends were cut back, 0 bases at V and 7 bases at J, with 11 bases in the middle. CDR3 in DNA: TGCGCCAGCAGCTTGGGTCAGGGGCGGGAGCAGTACTTC. Protein product: CASSLGQGREQYF.

This clone was recorded a few times. This sequence joins TRBV11-2 and TRBJ1-2; unclear D gene. Germline loops: CDR1 SGHAT, CDR2 FQNNGV. Trimming left V 0 bases short and J 4 bases short, with 12 bases between. CDR3 length: 15 amino acids. The CDR3 sequence: CASSLDLRTPYGYTF. CDR3 nucleotide sequence: TGTGCCAGCAGCTTAGATTTGAGGACTCCCTATGGCTACACCTTC.